A selection of T cell receptor beta chains follows, all from one sample in a study of Ad26.COV2.S vaccination and SARS-CoV-2 variants. Data came from immunoSEQ multiplex PCR; TCRdb stores just in-frame clones and leaves some out. The repertoire holds about 260,000 clones, with approximately 88% as singletons. Sequencing was performed on peripheral blood, taken in a trial of Ad26.COV2.S vaccine versus placebo. These receptor sequences come from a person aged 18 to 65 who received the Ad26.COV2.S COVID-19 vaccine or a placebo. Each CDR3 is given without its conserved first and last residue. Some rows mark clone size as missing; the rest say once, few, many or name a class of expanded clone.

V,J,size,length,CDR3
TRBV24-1,TRBJ1-6,-,13,ATSDPGTVHSPLH
TRBV5-1,TRBJ1-1,-,11,ASSFEGNTEAF
TRBV4-3,TRBJ2-3,-,16,ASSLNYRTSGRIDTQY
TRBV15,TRBJ2-4,-,13,ATSRDGVSGTVQY
TRBV6-5,TRBJ1-5,-,13,ASRTGQGAVQPQH
TRBV4-1,TRBJ2-7,-,14,ASSGKVAERSYEQY
TRBV5-5,TRBJ1-2,-,13,ASSPTGDPPNGYT
TRBV7-8,TRBJ2-2,once,13,ASSLNRGGTGELF
TRBV6-1,TRBJ2-7,-,13,ASSDIHDRSYEQY
TRBV6-6,TRBJ2-3,-,12,ASSPPTQADTQY
TRBV5-1,TRBJ1-1,-,10,ASSFDYTEAF
TRBV2,TRBJ2-5,-,14,ASIRLAGSFQETQY
TRBV4-3,TRBJ2-3,-,16,ASSQDRESGRSADTQY
TRBV5-1,TRBJ1-2,-,12,ASSFRTGDYGYT
TRBV7-2,TRBJ2-4,-,11,ASSFGTGHIQY
TRBV9,TRBJ2-7,-,14,ASSVSLAGYPYEQY
TRBV7-2,TRBJ2-1,-,12,ASSLAQSYNEQF
TRBV5-4,TRBJ2-1,many,13,ASSLGSSAPNEQF
TRBV25-1,TRBJ2-7,few,12,ASSEVAASYEQY
TRBV12-3/TRBV12-4,TRBJ2-2,-,10,ASRQNTGELF
TRBV9,TRBJ2-2,-,16,ASSLRTGGAPPTGELF
TRBV7-8,TRBJ2-2,-,14,ASSREGQQRPGMLF